Presented here are 9 T cell receptor beta chains from one specimen sequenced in a study of radiotherapy plus CTLA-4 blockade in lung cancer listed by TCRdb under 2018. The protocol used for the library was the immunoSEQ multiplex PCR assay. Here the immuneACCESS table is served through TCRdb, limited to in-frame sequences with V and J called. Missing clones are a known gap in these copies; in checked studies unresolved V genes cover under half, and the rest lacks a known reason. The sample yields approximately 50,000 clones; approximately 80% were counted once. The ten most abundant clones make up under 7% of the sample. The starting material was peripheral blood, obtained from a patient treated with radiotherapy plus ipilimumab. The receptors come from a human donor with non-small cell lung cancer whose response to radiotherapy plus ipilimumab could not be evaluated.

The genes are TRBV25-1 and TRBJ1-2; D gene uncertain. The CDR3 consists of 14 residues. In germline, CDR1 is MGHDK, CDR2 SYGVNS. Trimming left V 10 bases short and J 7 bases short, with 22 bases between. The CDR3 nucleotides read TGTGCCACCAAGGTGCAGAGGACTCCGGGTGGCTACACCTTC. It translates to CATKVQRTPGGYTF.

The J gene is TRBJ2-5, the V gene TRBV28; tentatively, D is TRBD1 (5 bases). The better agreement between TRBJ2-7 and the DNA end casts doubt on the J call. CDR1 is MDHEN, CDR2 SYDVKM, per germline. This CDR3 comprises 15 residues. This chain's CDR3 is CASSFGSGISYEQYF. The DNA for the CDR3 is TGTGCCAGCAGTTTTGGATCAGGGATCTCCTACGAGCAGTACTTC.

This chain joins TRBV9 and TRBJ2-7; 9 nucleotides align to TRBD2. With 7 bases clipped from V and 0 bases from J, the junction kept 8 bases outside the gene matches. CDR1 SGDLS and CDR2 YYNGEE come from the germline V gene. The CDR3 sequence is 15 residues long. The CDR3 region is CASSLSGGPSYEQYF. In DNA, the CDR3 is TGTGCCAGCTCTCTTAGCGGGGGCCCCTCCTACGAGCAGTACTTC.

This clone occurred a few times. V and J are TRBV7-9 and TRBJ1-2; 8 bases map to TRBD1. Trimming took 2 bases from V and 2 from J; bases not matched to a gene: 7. This CDR3 contains 16 residues. Germline CDR1 and CDR2: SEHNR and FQNEAQ (reference sequence). The CDR3 bases are TGTGCCAGCAGCTTACCAGGGGGCTTTACAAACTATGGCTACACCTTC. It codes for CASSLPGGFTNYGYTF.

The rearrangement joins TRBV10-1 to TRBJ1-2; the D is unclear. Trimming took 7 bases from V and 1 from J, leaving 10 bases between them. Germline V gives CDR1 WNHNN, CDR2 SYGVQD (reference sequence). The CDR3 is 13 amino acids. In DNA form, the CDR3 reads TGCGCCAGCAAAACCGGGAGTAACTATGGCTACACCTTC. As protein: CASKTGSNYGYTF.

This chain links TRBV29-1 with TRBJ2-1; TRBD1 matches at 7 bases. Looked up from germline, CDR1 is SQVTM and CDR2 is ANQGSEA. This CDR3 spans 14 amino acids. Trimming removed 2 bases from V and 2 bases from J; junction bases left unmatched: 3. The CDR3 DNA sequence: TGCAGCGTTGAATTCACAGGGGCCTACAATGAGCAGTTCTTC. It codes for CSVEFTGAYNEQFF.

The rearrangement uses TRBV5-6 and TRBJ2-1; the match to TRBD2 covers 10 bases. Trimming removed 3 bases from V and 2 bases from J; junction bases left unmatched: 5. The CDR3 has 16 amino acids. CDR1 is SGHDT and CDR2 is YYEEEE in the germline V gene. The CDR3 sequence: CASSSRTSGPYNEQFF. DNA for the CDR3: TGTGCCAGCAGCTCCCGGACTAGCGGCCCCTACAATGAGCAGTTCTTC.

This rearrangement joins TRBV7-2 to TRBJ1-3; unclear D gene. CDR3 length: 14 amino acids. Between the trimmed V and J ends, which lost 3 bases and 3 bases, there was a span of 9 bases. Germline V gene sequence: CDR1 SGHTA, CDR2 FQGNSA. CDR3 residues: CASSLSTVGNTIYF. The CDR3 nucleotides are TGTGCCAGCAGCTTGTCCACAGTTGGAAACACCATATATTTT.

The chain joins TRBV28 to TRBJ2-7, with 12 bases matching TRBD2. CDR3 length: 15 amino acids. Germline-derived CDR1 and CDR2 are MDHEN and SYDVKM. V dropped 6 bases and J dropped 4; count of bases not matched to a gene: 7. The CDR3 is CASSFRTSGTYEQYF. CDR3 nucleotide sequence: TGTGCCAGCAGCTTCCGGACTAGCGGGACTTACGAGCAGTACTTC. Looking up the rest from reference TRBV28 and TRBJ2-7 gives the full variable domain: DVKVTQSSRYLVKRTGEKVFLECVQDMDHENMFWYRQDPGLGLRLIYFSYDVKMKEKGDIPEGYSVSREKKERFSLILESASTNQTSMYLCASSFRTSGTYEQYFGPGTRLTVT.